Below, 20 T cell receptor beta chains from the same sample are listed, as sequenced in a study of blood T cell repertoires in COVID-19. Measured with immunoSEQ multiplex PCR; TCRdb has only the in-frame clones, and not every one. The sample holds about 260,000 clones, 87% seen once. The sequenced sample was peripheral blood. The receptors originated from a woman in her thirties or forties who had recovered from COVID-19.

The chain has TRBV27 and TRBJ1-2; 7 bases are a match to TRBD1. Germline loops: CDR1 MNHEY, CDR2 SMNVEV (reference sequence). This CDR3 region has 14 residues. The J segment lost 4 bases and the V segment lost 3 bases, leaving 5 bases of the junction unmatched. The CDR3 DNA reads TGTGCCAGCAGTTTGACAGGGCCCCCCTATGGCTACACCTTC. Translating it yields CASSLTGPPYGYTF.

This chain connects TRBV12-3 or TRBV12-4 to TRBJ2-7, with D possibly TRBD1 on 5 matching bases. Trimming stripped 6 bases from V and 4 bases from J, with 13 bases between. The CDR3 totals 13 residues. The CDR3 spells CASSRGQFYEQYF. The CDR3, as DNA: TGTGCCAGCAGCCGAGGACAATTTTACGAGCAGTACTTC.

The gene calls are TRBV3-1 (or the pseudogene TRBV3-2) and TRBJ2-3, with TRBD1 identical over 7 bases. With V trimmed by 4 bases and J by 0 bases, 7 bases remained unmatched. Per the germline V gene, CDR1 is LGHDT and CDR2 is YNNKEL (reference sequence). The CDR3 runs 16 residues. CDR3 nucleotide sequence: TGTGCCAGCAGCCCCCCGACAGGGCGAAGCACAGATACGCAGTATTTT. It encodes CASSPPTGRSTDTQYF.

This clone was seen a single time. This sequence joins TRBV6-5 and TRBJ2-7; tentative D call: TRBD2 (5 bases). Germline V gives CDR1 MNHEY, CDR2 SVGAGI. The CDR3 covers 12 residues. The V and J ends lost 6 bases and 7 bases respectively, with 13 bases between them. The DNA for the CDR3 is TGTGCCAGCAGCCATCAAACGGGGGAGCAGTACTTC. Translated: CASSHQTGEQYF.

CDR3 nucleotide sequence: TGTGCCAGCAGCTCTCTAGACAGGGCGAATCAGCCCCAGCATTTT. Translating it yields CASSSLDRANQPQHF. The chain has TRBV5-6 and TRBJ1-5; 7 nucleotides line up with TRBD1. Per germline, CDR1 SGHDT and CDR2 YYEEEE. V lost 3 bases, J lost 4 bases, and 7 bases stayed unmatched. There are 15 residues in the CDR3. The full variable domain, rest sourced from reference TRBV5-6 and TRBJ1-5, is DAGVTQSPTHLIKTRGQQVTLRCSPKSGHDTVSWYQQALGQGPQFIFQYYEEEERQRGNFPDRFSGHQFPNYSSELNVNALLLGDSALYLCASSSLDRANQPQHFGDGTRLSIL.

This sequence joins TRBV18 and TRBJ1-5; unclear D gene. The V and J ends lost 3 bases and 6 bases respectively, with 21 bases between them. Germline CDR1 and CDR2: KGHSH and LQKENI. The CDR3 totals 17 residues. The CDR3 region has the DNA TGTGCCAGCTCACCGCTATCAGGAGGGTCGAATCCTCAGCCCCAGCATTTT. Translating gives CASSPLSGGSNPQPQHF.

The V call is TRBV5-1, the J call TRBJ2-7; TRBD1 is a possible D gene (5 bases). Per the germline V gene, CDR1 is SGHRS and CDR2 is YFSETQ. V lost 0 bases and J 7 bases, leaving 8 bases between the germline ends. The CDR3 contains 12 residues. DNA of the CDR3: TGCGCCAGCAGCTTGGAGAAGGGGGAGCAGTACTTC. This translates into CASSLEKGEQYF.

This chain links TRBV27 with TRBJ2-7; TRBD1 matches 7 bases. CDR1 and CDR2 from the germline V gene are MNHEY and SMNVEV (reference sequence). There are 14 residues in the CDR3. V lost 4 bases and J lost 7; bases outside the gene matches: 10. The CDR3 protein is CASSYLTGVGEQYF. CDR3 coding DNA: TGTGCCAGCAGTTACCTAACAGGGGTGGGAGAGCAGTACTTC.

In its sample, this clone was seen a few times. The CDR3 region is CASRELGRGENYGYTF. CDR3 in DNA: TGTGCCAGCAGGGAACTGGGCAGGGGAGAAAACTATGGCTACACCTTC. The V gene is TRBV3-1 (or the pseudogene TRBV3-2), the J gene TRBJ1-2, with D possibly matching TRBD1 (6 bases). V was shortened by 6 bases and J by 2 bases, with 19 bases between the two germline ends. Germline-derived CDR1 and CDR2 are LGHDT and YNNKEL (reference sequence). This CDR3 comprises 16 residues.

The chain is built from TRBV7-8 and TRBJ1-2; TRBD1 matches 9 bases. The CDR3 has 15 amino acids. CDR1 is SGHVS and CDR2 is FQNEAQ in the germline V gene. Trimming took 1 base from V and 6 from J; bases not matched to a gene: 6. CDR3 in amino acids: CASSLDWDRADGYTF. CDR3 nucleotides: TGTGCCAGCAGCTTAGACTGGGACAGGGCCGATGGCTACACCTTC.

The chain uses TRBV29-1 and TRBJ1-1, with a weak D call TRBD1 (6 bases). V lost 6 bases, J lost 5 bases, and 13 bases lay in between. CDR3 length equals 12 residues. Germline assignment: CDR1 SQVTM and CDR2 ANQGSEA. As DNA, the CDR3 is TGCAGCGTCCCTAGGGGGGGAACTGAAGCTTTCTTT. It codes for CSVPRGGTEAFF.

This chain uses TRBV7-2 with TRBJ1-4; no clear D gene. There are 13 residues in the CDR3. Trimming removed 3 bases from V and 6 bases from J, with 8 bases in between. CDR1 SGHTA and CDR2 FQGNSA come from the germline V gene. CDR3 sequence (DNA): TGTGCCAGCAGCTTCTCGGTGGATGAAAAACTGTTTTTT. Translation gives CASSFSVDEKLFF.

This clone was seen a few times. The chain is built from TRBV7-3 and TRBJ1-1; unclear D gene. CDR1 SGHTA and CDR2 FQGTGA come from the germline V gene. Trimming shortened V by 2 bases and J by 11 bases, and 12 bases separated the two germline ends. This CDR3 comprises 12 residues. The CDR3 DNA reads TGTGCCAGCAGCTTAGATAGGGAGAGGGCTTTCTTT. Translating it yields CASSLDRERAFF.

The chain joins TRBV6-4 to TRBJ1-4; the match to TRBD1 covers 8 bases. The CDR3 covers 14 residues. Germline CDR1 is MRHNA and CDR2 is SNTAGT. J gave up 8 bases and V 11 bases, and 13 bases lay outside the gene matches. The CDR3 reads CARTDRGKDEKLFF. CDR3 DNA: TGTGCCCGGACAGACAGGGGAAAAGACGAAAAACTGTTTTTT.

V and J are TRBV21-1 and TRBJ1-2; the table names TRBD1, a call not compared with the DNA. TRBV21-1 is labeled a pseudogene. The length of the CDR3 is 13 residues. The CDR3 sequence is CASSTVTGYGYTF. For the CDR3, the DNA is TGTGCCAGCAGCACCGTCACAGGGTATGGCTACACCTTC.

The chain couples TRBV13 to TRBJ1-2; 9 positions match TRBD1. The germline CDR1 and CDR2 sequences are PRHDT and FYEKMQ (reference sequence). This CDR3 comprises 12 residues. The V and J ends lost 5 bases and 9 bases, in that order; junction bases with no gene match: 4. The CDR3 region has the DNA TGTGCCAGCAGCCCGGGACAGGGACGCTACACCTTC. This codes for CASSPGQGRYTF.

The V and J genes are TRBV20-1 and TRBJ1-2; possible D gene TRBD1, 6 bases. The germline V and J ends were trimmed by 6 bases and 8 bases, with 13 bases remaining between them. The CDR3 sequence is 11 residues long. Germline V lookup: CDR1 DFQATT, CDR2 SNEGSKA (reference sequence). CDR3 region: CSALIGGGYTF. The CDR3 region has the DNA TGCAGTGCCCTTATTGGGGGCGGCTACACCTTC.

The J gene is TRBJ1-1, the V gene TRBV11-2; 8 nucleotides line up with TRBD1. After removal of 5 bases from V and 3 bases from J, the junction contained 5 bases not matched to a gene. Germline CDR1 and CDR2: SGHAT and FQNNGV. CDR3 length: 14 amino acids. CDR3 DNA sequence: TGTGCCAGCAGCCCACAGGGGGTCGACACTGAAGCTTTCTTT. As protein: CASSPQGVDTEAFF.

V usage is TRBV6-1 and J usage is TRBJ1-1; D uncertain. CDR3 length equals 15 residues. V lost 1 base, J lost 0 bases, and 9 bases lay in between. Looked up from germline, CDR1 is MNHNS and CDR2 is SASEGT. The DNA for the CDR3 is TGTGCCAGCAGTGAAGGACCGGGGATGAACACTGAAGCTTTCTTT. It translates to CASSEGPGMNTEAFF.

CDR3 protein: CASSHGTGGAGGNQPQHF. CDR3 nucleotide sequence: TGTGCCAGCTCACATGGGACAGGGGGCGCGGGTGGCAATCAGCCCCAGCATTTT. The chain links TRBV18 to TRBJ1-5; 12 bases agree with TRBD1. V was clipped by 4 bases and J by 2 bases; unmatched bases: 9. The CDR3 is 18 residues long. The germline CDR1 and CDR2 sequences are KGHSH and LQKENI.